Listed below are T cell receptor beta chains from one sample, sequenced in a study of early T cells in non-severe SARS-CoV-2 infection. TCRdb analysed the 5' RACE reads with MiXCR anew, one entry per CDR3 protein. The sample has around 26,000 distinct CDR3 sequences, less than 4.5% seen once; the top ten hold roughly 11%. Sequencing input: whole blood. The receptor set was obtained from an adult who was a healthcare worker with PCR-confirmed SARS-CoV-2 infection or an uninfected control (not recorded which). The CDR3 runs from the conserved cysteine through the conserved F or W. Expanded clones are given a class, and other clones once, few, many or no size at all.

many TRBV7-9 CASSSPAGALSNEQFF
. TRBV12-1 CASSGQYQETQYF
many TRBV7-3 CASSLTGLPLDTQYF
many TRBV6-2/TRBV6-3 CASSDRAPRGKNIQYF
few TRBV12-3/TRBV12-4 CASSFQGAKTQYF
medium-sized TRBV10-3 CAISEDRVDGYTF
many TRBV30 CAWRMGLAQKQFF
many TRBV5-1 CASSQRTLSQETQYF
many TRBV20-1 CSAESTADTQYF
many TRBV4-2 CASSQEPYDTQYF
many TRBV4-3 CASSQGGTSGFTDTQYF
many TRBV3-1 CASSTRGGGEQFF
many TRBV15 CATSRGFQPQHF
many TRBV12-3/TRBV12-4 CASNPTGGGSPLHF
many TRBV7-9 CASRTGGHEKLFF
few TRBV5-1 CASRRTGDTETQYF
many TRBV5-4 CASSRNLADGGTGELFF
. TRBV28 CASSLSGQGSNQPQHF
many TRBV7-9 CASSLVGPYNEQFF
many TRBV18 CASSPSDSEQYF
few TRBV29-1 CSVGTGINYGYTF
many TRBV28 CASSGVAGGRTGELFF
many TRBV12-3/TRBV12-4 CASSLGGQGAKTQYF
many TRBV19 CASSIAGLADTGELFF
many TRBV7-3 CASSQTSGNNEQFF
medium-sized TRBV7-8 CASSLWSGSTYNEQFF
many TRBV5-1 CASTSNTDTQYF
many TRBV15 CATSPRSGSYNEQFF
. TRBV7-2 CASSWTSLAGYTF
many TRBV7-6 CASSLGGDEQFF
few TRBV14 CASSQSLQGRGGYTF
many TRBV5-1 CASSVTDPKETQYF
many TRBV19 CASSTRQTSTDTQYF
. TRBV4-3 CASSQEAGGGDTQYF
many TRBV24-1 CATSEESGRVNTGELFF
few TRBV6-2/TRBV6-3 CASSYISSGESDTQYF
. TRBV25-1 CASSEWGRTTDTQYF
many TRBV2 CASRPTGLAFNEQFF
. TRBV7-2 CASSVQGGNIQYF
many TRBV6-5 CASSTGTSDTGELFF
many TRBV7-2 CASSSRQGAGEKLFF
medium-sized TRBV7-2 CASSLAGGQIQPQHF
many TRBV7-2 CASSLAQGPSYNEQFF
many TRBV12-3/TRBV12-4 CASSHPLGAISGANVLTF
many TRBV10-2 CASSDGGLTDTQYF
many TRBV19 CASWDPRRTDTQYF
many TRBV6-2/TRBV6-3 CASTSPGLTYNEQFF
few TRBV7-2 CASSPDSQSLKQYF
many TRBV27 CASSLNPTGRYGYTF
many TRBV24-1 CATSSPGRPETQYF